The T cell receptor (beta chain) described here comes from a study of CD8+ T cells in alopecia areata. The overall study: Each of the treated patients was given oral tofacitinib, 5 to 10 mg twice daily, for moderate-to-severe alopecia areata.

Regarding the study as a whole: Mice gave a clearer picture of TCR sharing than patients did, possibly for HLA-related reasons. Sequences from scalp samples also cover resident alphabeta T cells of normal skin.

Extraction and reverse transcription of RNA yielded cDNA as the sequencing template. Profiling relied on immunoSEQ multiplex PCR, and the TCRdb table lists in-frame clones only, not all of them. In the table there are under 250,000 clones, around 62% of which are singletons. To note about this clone: Antigen unknown.

The germline V gene has CDR1 KGHSH and CDR2 LQKENI. CDR3 length: 15 residues. V was pared by 1 base and J by 1 base, with 10 bases between. The specimen was CD4+ T cells sorted from blood, collected at week 0. This TCR derives from a human donor with alopecia areata. The chain combines TRBV18 with TRBJ1-1, with D unresolved. CDR3 amino acids: CASSPLHNKNTEAFF. The CDR3 DNA reads as TGTGCCAGCTCACCACTTCATAACAAGAACACTGAAGCTTTCTTT.